This T cell receptor beta chain was found in a study of monozygotic twins with inflammatory bowel disease. For this clonotype: Its antigen is not known.

The CDR3 contains 15 residues. Germline CDR1 and CDR2: MNHEY and SMNVEV (reference sequence). Eight separate reactions for every sample produced the cDNA. TCRdb re-called the 5' RACE reads, yielding one record per CDR3 amino acid sequence without DNA. In total, the table holds some 330,000 distinct CDR3 sequences. Points from the study as a whole: The study found lower TCRbeta diversity (inverse Simpson) in IBD patients than in healthy co-twins. Between concordant and discordant twins, repertoire similarity failed to differ, a result that limited power may explain.

The TCR sequence derives from a human donor with ulcerative colitis or Crohn's disease, or a healthy co-twin of an affected twin (not recorded which). The gene calls are TRBV27 and TRBJ2-7; the D call of TRBD1 rests on TCRdb alone, since no DNA is present to check it. Source material: blood. CDR3 sequence: CASSLSGQGRDEQYF.